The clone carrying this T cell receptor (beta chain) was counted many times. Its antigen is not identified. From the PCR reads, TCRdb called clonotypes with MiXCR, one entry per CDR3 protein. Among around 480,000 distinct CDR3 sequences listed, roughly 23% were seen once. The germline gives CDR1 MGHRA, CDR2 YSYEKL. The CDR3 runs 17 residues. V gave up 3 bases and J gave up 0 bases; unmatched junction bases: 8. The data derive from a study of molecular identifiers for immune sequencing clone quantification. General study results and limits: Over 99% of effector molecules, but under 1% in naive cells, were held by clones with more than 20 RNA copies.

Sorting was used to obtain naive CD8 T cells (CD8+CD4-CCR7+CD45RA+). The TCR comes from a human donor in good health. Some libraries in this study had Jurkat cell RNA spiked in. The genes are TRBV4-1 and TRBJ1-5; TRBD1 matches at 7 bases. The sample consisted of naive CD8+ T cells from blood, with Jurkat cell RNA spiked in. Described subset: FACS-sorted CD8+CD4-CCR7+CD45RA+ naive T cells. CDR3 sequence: CASSQYRGDISNQPQHF. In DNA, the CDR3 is TGCGCCAGCAGCCAGTACAGGGGCGATATTAGCAATCAGCCCCAGCATTTT.